Sequencing of this TCR beta chain was carried out in a study of shared clonotypes between healthy human individuals. The CDR3 consists of 12 residues. The V gene's germline CDR1 is MNHEY and CDR2 SMNVEV (reference sequence). V shed 4 bases and J shed 2 bases, with 6 bases lying between them. Overall study results and limits: Lower generation probabilities were found for non-shared clonotypes than for those shared by all four donors.

The method was immunoSEQ multiplex PCR; TCRdb's version includes in-frame clones alone and lacks a portion of them. The sample holds around 990,000 clones, approximately 80% seen once. Concerning this clone itself: The antigen is unknown.

The V call is TRBV27, the J call TRBJ2-7; D is ambiguous. The TCR originated in a young man in good health. Some clones in this sample may be carry-over from other donors' samples. What was sequenced was memory CD4+ T cells from PBMCs. As for subset: CD45RA-negative fraction. This CDR3 reads CASSSPTYEQYF. The CDR3 DNA reads as TGTGCCAGCAGTTCCCCCACCTACGAGCAGTACTTC.